This TCR beta chain stems from a study of T cell responses to AZD1222 COVID-19 vaccine. Study-wide results and caveats: Nearly half of spike-specific TCRs reportedly go after variant regions that carry no mutations. Spike-specific TCR repertoires showed rising breadth and depth after two AZD1222 doses. Spike-spanning, vaccine-associated CD4 TCRs were dominant at 160-218 and 743-854.

Trimming removed 2 bases from V and 6 bases from J; junction bases left unmatched: 5. This CDR3 spans 14 amino acids. CDR1 is LNHDA and CDR2 is SQIVND in the germline V gene (reference sequence). Only in-frame clones appear in the TCRdb table, and some are missing; sequencing was by immunoSEQ multiplex PCR. Altogether about 99,000 clones are present, over 75% being singletons, with the ten largest covering 20% to 25%. Comments on this clone: Its cognate antigen is unknown.

V is TRBV19 and J is TRBJ2-3; 7 nucleotides line up with TRBD2. The material sequenced was peripheral blood, taken on day 0 of AZD1222 vaccination. The clonotype comes from an adult in good health. The CDR3 sequence is CASSISEGGDTQYF. The CDR3 coding sequence is TGTGCCAGTAGTATATCCGAGGGAGGGGATACGCAGTATTTT.